One and the same sample provided the 26 T cell receptor beta chains below, sequenced in a study of blood T cell repertoires in COVID-19. Data came from immunoSEQ multiplex PCR; TCRdb stores just in-frame clones and leaves some out. The table includes just under 45,000 clones, about 86% detected once. Specimen: peripheral blood. These receptors came from a man aged 35-49 years with COVID-19, enrolled during active disease.

The CDR3, as DNA: TGTGCCACCAGTGATTTTCCCCAGGGCGGCTACACCTTC. The encoded protein is CATSDFPQGGYTF. J is TRBJ1-2 and V is TRBV24-1, with a tentative D call TRBD1 (5 bases). The germline CDR1 and CDR2 sequences are KGHDR and SFDVKD. CDR3 length equals 13 residues. V was trimmed by 1 base and J by 8 bases, leaving 10 bases between them.

The chain couples TRBV29-1 to TRBJ1-4; 11 nucleotides line up with TRBD1. This CDR3 has 14 amino acids. V lost 6 bases and J lost 7; bases outside the gene matches: 7. The germline CDR1 and CDR2 sequences are SQVTM and ANQGSEA. CDR3 amino acids: CSVATGTGGEKLFF. In nucleotides, the CDR3 is TGCAGCGTAGCAACCGGGACAGGGGGTGAAAAACTGTTTTTT.

The chain recombines TRBV4-1 with TRBJ2-7; D possibly corresponds to TRBD1 (5 bases). This CDR3 spans 16 amino acids. Deletions cut 0 bases from V and 2 bases from J, with 14 bases between. Germline assignment: CDR1 MGHRA and CDR2 YSYEKL. Written as DNA, the CDR3 is TGCGCCAGCAGCCAAGAGTTGGTCGGACAAACCTACGAGCAGTACTTC. Its translation is CASSQELVGQTYEQYF.

The chain links TRBV3-1 (or the pseudogene TRBV3-2) to TRBJ1-6; maybe TRBD1 (6 bases). CDR3 length: 14 amino acids. Germline V CDR1 and CDR2: LGHDT, YNNKEL (reference sequence). The V end lost 1 base, the J end lost 9 bases, and 10 bases lay between the germline ends. DNA of the CDR3: TGTGCCAGCAGCCAAGCAGGGGATGGTTCACCCCTCCACTTT. This encodes CASSQAGDGSPLHF.

V gene TRBV3-1 (or the pseudogene TRBV3-2) combines with J gene TRBJ1-6; D is perhaps TRBD1 (5 bases). The CDR3 runs 14 residues. Germline V gene lookup returns CDR1 LGHDT and CDR2 YNNKEL (reference sequence). V lost 4 bases and J lost 10, with 14 bases in between. The CDR3 DNA sequence: TGTGCCAGCAGCCCGGACTGGGGGGGATCACCCCTCCACTTT. This gives the protein CASSPDWGGSPLHF.

The V call is TRBV9, the J call TRBJ2-3; TRBD1 is a possible D gene (7 bases). The V end lost 0 bases, the J end lost 1 base, and 21 bases lay between the germline ends. This CDR3 region has 19 residues. The germline CDR1 and CDR2 sequences are SGDLS and YYNGEE. The CDR3 loop reads CASSVGTGVPRRGTDTQYF. In DNA, the CDR3 is TGTGCCAGCAGCGTAGGGACAGGTGTCCCAAGGAGGGGCACAGATACGCAGTATTTT. The complete variable domain, with remaining parts taken from reference TRBV9 and TRBJ2-3, reads DSGVTQTPKHLITATGQRVTLRCSPRSGDLSVYWYQQSLDQGLQFLIQYYNGEERAKGNILERFSAQQFPDLHSELNLSSLELGDSALYFCASSVGTGVPRRGTDTQYFGPGTRLTVL.

This chain uses TRBV19 with TRBJ2-6, with D perhaps TRBD2 (6 bases). Deletions cut 6 bases from V and 0 bases from J, with 15 bases between. CDR3 length: 17 residues. Germline loops: CDR1 LNHDA, CDR2 SQIVND (reference sequence). The CDR3 region is CASRRVGGVSGANVLTF. The CDR3 region has the DNA TGTGCCAGTAGGAGAGTAGGAGGGGTCTCTGGGGCCAACGTCCTGACTTTC.

This clone has a handful of counts. CDR3 sequence reads: CAWSKRPGISDTEAFF. CDR3 coding DNA: TGTGCCTGGAGTAAGAGGCCAGGGATATCGGACACTGAAGCTTTCTTT. The chain joins TRBV30 to TRBJ1-1, with a weak D call TRBD1 (5 bases). CDR3 length: 16 residues. Trimming left V 2 bases short and J 3 bases short, with 19 bases between. The germline V gene encodes CDR1 GTSNPN and CDR2 SVGIG (reference sequence).

The chain combines TRBV7-8 with TRBJ2-7; 8 bases map to TRBD2. With V trimmed by 6 bases and J by 2 bases, 9 bases remained unmatched. Per the germline V gene, CDR1 is SGHVS and CDR2 is FQNEAQ. The CDR3 spans 15 residues. CDR3 amino acids: CASRTTSGIAYEQYF. The CDR3 DNA follows: TGTGCCAGCAGAACCACTAGCGGTATAGCCTACGAGCAGTACTTC.

This chain links TRBV29-1 with TRBJ2-5; TRBD1 aligns across 11 bases. The CDR3 consists of 14 residues. Germline V gives CDR1 SQVTM, CDR2 ANQGSEA. V trimming: 5 bases; J trimming: 4 bases; junction bases outside the gene matches: 6. For the CDR3, the DNA is TGCAGCGTTTTAACCGGGACAGGGGGAGAGACCCAGTACTTC. This codes for CSVLTGTGGETQYF.

V gene TRBV27 combines with J gene TRBJ1-2, with D uncertain. Per germline, CDR1 MNHEY and CDR2 SMNVEV (reference sequence). The CDR3 covers 13 residues. Trimming took 3 bases from V and 6 from J, leaving 11 bases between them. The CDR3 bases are TGTGCCAGCAGTTTTAAGGGAGTAGATGGCTACACCTTC. As protein: CASSFKGVDGYTF.

The J gene is TRBJ1-2, the V gene TRBV5-1, with 7 bases that match TRBD1. Germline trimming cut 0 bases from V and 3 bases from J; bases unmatched to any gene: 8. This CDR3 comprises 16 residues. The germline CDR1 and CDR2 sequences are SGHRS and YFSETQ. CDR3 DNA sequence: TGCGCCAGCAGCTTGGTCGGGACAGCCGGGCACTATGGCTACACCTTC. Amino acids: CASSLVGTAGHYGYTF.

The chain has TRBV5-3 and TRBJ2-5; possibly TRBD1 for D (6 bases). TRBV5-3 is placed among ORFs of uncertain function. V was shortened by 0 bases and J by 3 bases, with 15 bases between the two germline ends. The CDR3 consists of 16 residues. The CDR3 is CARSLAQGQGKETQYF. CDR3 nucleotide sequence: TGTGCCAGAAGCTTGGCCCAGGGACAAGGAAAAGAGACCCAGTACTTC.

This clone was observed a handful of times. The V and J genes are TRBV18 and TRBJ1-2, with D hard to call. The germline gives CDR1 KGHSH, CDR2 LQKENI. Trimming shortened V by 3 bases and J by 2 bases, and 10 bases separated the two germline ends. CDR3 length equals 14 residues. The CDR3 reads CASSPVDKNYGYTF. The CDR3 bases are TGTGCCAGCTCACCCGTAGACAAAAACTATGGCTACACCTTC.

The chain carries TRBV6-5 and TRBJ2-2; unclear D gene. V lost 5 bases and J 5 bases, leaving 6 bases between the germline ends. CDR3 length: 12 amino acids. CDR1 is MNHEY and CDR2 is SVGAGI in the germline V gene. Written as DNA, the CDR3 is TGTGCCAGCAGTCAGAGGACCGGGGAGCTGTTTTTT. It translates to CASSQRTGELFF.

This chain links TRBV2 with TRBJ2-4, with 10 positions matching TRBD2. Germline V CDR1 and CDR2: SNHLY, FYNNEI. Losses at the gene ends were 3 bases for V and 0 bases for J; bases not matched to a gene: 5. CDR3 length: 17 residues. The CDR3 reads CASSDGLAGVAKNIQYF. The CDR3 DNA is TGTGCCAGCAGTGACGGGCTAGCGGGGGTAGCCAAAAACATTCAGTACTTC.

A few counts support this clone. The J gene is TRBJ1-4, the V gene TRBV28, with D maybe TRBD1 (5 bases). The V end was cut by 8 bases, the J end by 5 bases, with 27 bases between. CDR1 and CDR2 from the germline V gene are MDHEN and SYDVKM. The CDR3 runs 18 residues. The CDR3 bases are TGTGCCAGCCTTAGCCCCTCCAGACAGTTGGTAGGGAATGAAAAACTGTTTTTT. This sequence encodes CASLSPSRQLVGNEKLFF.

The chain links TRBV28 to TRBJ1-2; no definite D call. The germline V gene encodes CDR1 MDHEN and CDR2 SYDVKM. This CDR3 spans 15 amino acids. V lost 3 bases and J lost 0, with 11 bases in between. The CDR3 DNA sequence: TGTGCCAGCAGTTTCCCAGGAATAGCTAACTATGGCTACACCTTC. This sequence encodes CASSFPGIANYGYTF.

The DNA of the CDR3 is TGTGCCAGCAGCGGGGGGGGTTCTCTGGCAGGAAACACCATATATTTT. Encoded protein: CASSGGGSLAGNTIYF. The J gene is TRBJ1-3, the V gene TRBV5-4; tentatively, D is TRBD1 (5 bases). Looked up from germline, CDR1 is SGHNT and CDR2 is YYREEE (reference sequence). V was shortened by 4 bases and J by 4 bases, with 18 bases between the two germline ends. The CDR3 spans 16 residues.

The gene calls are TRBV4-1 and TRBJ2-7; 8 bases agree with TRBD1. Trimming at V came to 1 base and at J to 4 bases, leaving 3 bases not matched to a gene. Germline V gene lookup returns CDR1 MGHRA and CDR2 YSYEKL. CDR3 size: 14 residues. The CDR3 DNA reads as TGCGCCAGCAGCCAAGGTGACAGGGGATACGAGCAGTACTTC. This encodes CASSQGDRGYEQYF.

The rearrangement links TRBV11-1 to TRBJ2-2, with D perhaps matching TRBD2 (6 bases). This CDR3 spans 16 amino acids. Germline V CDR1 and CDR2: SGHAT, FQDESV (reference sequence). Trimming left V 6 bases short and J 4 bases short, with 18 bases between. The CDR3 here is CASSVGAGGVTGELFF. The CDR3 DNA reads as TGTGCCAGCAGTGTCGGGGCGGGCGGGGTCACCGGGGAGCTGTTTTTT. The complete variable domain, with remaining parts taken from reference TRBV11-1 and TRBJ2-2, reads EAEVAQSPRYKITEKSQAVAFWCDPISGHATLYWYRQILGQGPELLVQFQDESVVDDSQLPKDRFSAERLKGVDSTLKIQPAELGDSAMYLCASSVGAGGVTGELFFGEGSRLTVL.

The chain carries TRBV19 and TRBJ1-2; D may be TRBD1 (6 bases). CDR1 is LNHDA, CDR2 SQIVND, per germline (reference sequence). CDR3 length: 14 amino acids. V was shortened by 8 bases and J by 2 bases, with 15 bases between the two germline ends. Here the CDR3 DNA reads TGTGCCAGTTTCCCGGGACACTCCAACTATGGCTACACCTTC. Its protein product is CASFPGHSNYGYTF.

The genes are TRBV27 and TRBJ2-2; 7 bases match TRBD1. Germline CDR1 MNHEY, CDR2 SMNVEV (reference sequence). The trim removed 8 bases at V and 6 bases at J, leaving 15 bases unmatched. The CDR3 is 16 residues long. The CDR3 region is CASGRAYKTGSGELFF. In DNA form, the CDR3 reads TGTGCCAGCGGACGTGCCTATAAGACAGGGTCCGGGGAGCTGTTTTTT.

The chain uses TRBV5-4 and TRBJ2-2, with D possibly being TRBD2 (6 bases). V shed 0 bases and J shed 4 bases, with 10 bases lying between them. The CDR3 consists of 15 residues. Germline CDR1 and CDR2: SGHNT and YYREEE (reference sequence). The CDR3 DNA is TGTGCCAGCAGCTTGGGGGGGGATAGCACCGGGGAGCTGTTTTTT. Encoded protein: CASSLGGDSTGELFF.

CDR3 DNA: TGTGCCAGCAGCCATGAAACAGGGTCAAATCAGCCCCAGCATTTT. Translated: CASSHETGSNQPQHF. The chain couples TRBV11-2 to TRBJ1-5, with a tentative D call TRBD1 (6 bases). The CDR3 loop spans 15 amino acids. V was shortened by 5 bases and J by 4 bases, with 15 bases between the two germline ends. Germline V gene lookup returns CDR1 SGHAT and CDR2 FQNNGV. Together with reference TRBV11-2 and TRBJ1-5, the CDR3 gives the full variable domain: EAGVAQSPRYKIIEKRQSVAFWCNPISGHATLYWYQQILGQGPKLLIQFQNNGVVDDSQLPKDRFSAERLKGVDSTLKIQPAKLEDSAVYLCASSHETGSNQPQHFGDGTRLSIL.

This clone appeared a single time. The V and J genes are TRBV5-1 and TRBJ2-3, with D possibly being TRBD1 (6 bases). The CDR3 covers 14 residues. CDR1 SGHRS and CDR2 YFSETQ come from the germline V gene. Trimming cost V 2 bases and J 0 bases, with 7 bases left between them. CDR3 nucleotide sequence: TGCGCCAGCAGCTTAACAGGGAGCACAGATACGCAGTATTTT. Residues: CASSLTGSTDTQYF. Full variable domain (remainder filled in from reference TRBV5-1 and TRBJ2-3): KAGVTQTPRYLIKTRGQQVTLSCSPISGHRSVSWYQQTPGQGLQFLFEYFSETQRNKGNFPGRFSGRQFSNSRSEMNVSTLELGDSALYLCASSLTGSTDTQYFGPGTRLTVL.